The clone carrying this TCR beta chain came up many times. TCR beta CDR3 regions were amplified from RNA transcripts. First-round RT-PCR targeting the TCR CDR3 was performed with the HTBI primer set. TCRdb reprocessed the multiplex PCR reads with MiXCR, giving one entry per CDR3 protein. The repertoire holds more than 300,000 distinct CDR3 sequences, about 18% seen once, with roughly two fifths in the top ten. The germline gives CDR1 LNHDA, CDR2 SQIVND (reference sequence). The length of the CDR3 is 15 residues. The V and J ends lost 3 bases and 1 base respectively, with 12 bases between them. Ophthalmopathy cases met thresholds of Clinical Activity Score at least 3, NOSPECS grade at least 4 and duration under 3 months. Patients were excluded because of uncontrolled infection, other autoimmune disease, pregnancy or lactation. Each diagnosis was grounded in clinical symptoms, serum thyroxine and TRAb, thyroid ultrasound, and orbital computed tomography. Using over 8.5 ml of fresh peripheral blood, PBMCs were prepared.

The data were obtained in a study of T cells in Graves' hyperthyroidism and ophthalmopathy. The sample comprised blood. The chain couples TRBV19 to TRBJ1-1; perhaps TRBD1 as D (5 bases). The receptor was isolated from a man younger than 35 with Graves' ophthalmopathy. CDR3 DNA sequence: TGTGCCAGTAGTATGGCCCTAGGGACGAACACTGAAGCTTTCTTT. This gives the protein CASSMALGTNTEAFF. Full variable domain (outside the CDR3, taken from reference TRBV19 and TRBJ1-1): DGGITQSPKYLFRKEGQNVTLSCEQNLNHDAMYWYRQDPGQGLRLIYYSQIVNDFQKGDIAEGYSVSREKKESFPLTVTSAQKNPTAFYLCASSMALGTNTEAFFGQGTRLTVV.